This T cell receptor (beta chain) appears in the sequencing data of a study of response to subunit inactivated influenza vaccine. Findings of the study overall: The authors suggested that few new T cells are recruited per seasonal influenza vaccination.

TCRdb processed the RT-PCR reads anew with MiXCR; each CDR3 protein has one entry. The repertoire holds about 540,000 distinct CDR3 sequences, 14% seen once, with 11% in the top ten. As regards this clonotype: Its antigen is not identified.

Germline-derived CDR1 and CDR2 are DFQATT and SNEGSKA (reference sequence). The CDR3 is made up of 12 amino acids. Trimming took 4 bases from V and 10 from J; bases not matched to a gene: 5. The receptor was derived from a man aged 45-60 years who received an inactivated influenza vaccine. The V gene is TRBV20-1, the J gene TRBJ1-2, with 11 bases aligning to TRBD1. This specimen consisted of PBMCs from blood, obtained 11 to 12 days after vaccination. The DNA for the CDR3 is TGCAGTGCTATTGGGACAGGGGGTGACTACACCTTC. Its translation: CSAIGTGGDYTF.